A selection of T cell receptor beta chains follows, all from one sample in a study of PD-L1 blockade in urothelial cancer. Profiling relied on immunoSEQ multiplex PCR, and the TCRdb table lists in-frame clones only, not all of them. In the table there are tens of thousands of clones, under 90% of which are singletons. This specimen consisted of PBMCs, obtained around atezolizumab (anti-PD-L1) treatment. These receptors originate from a man aged 70 or older with urothelial cancer. Each CDR3 is given with its conserved first and last residue. D genes are given only for firm matches. Some rows mark clone size as missing; the rest say once, few, many or name a class of expanded clone.

>TRBJ2-5|TRBD1|-|TRBV28
CASSKRTGGSWETQYF
TGTGCCAGCAGTAAAAGGACAGGGGGCAGCTGGGAGACCCAGTACTTC
>TRBJ2-1|-|-|TRBV5-1
CASSLYGGPEQFF
TGCGCCAGCAGCTTGTACGGCGGCCCTGAGCAGTTCTTC
>TRBJ2-1|TRBD1|-|TRBV2
CASRGGTGGLGGSYNEQFF
TGTGCCAGCAGGGGGGGGACAGGGGGCTTAGGGGGCTCCTACAATGAGCAGTTCTTC
>TRBJ2-6|-|-|TRBV29-1
CSVGGTGASGANVLTF
TGCAGCGTTGGGGGTACAGGAGCCTCTGGGGCCAACGTCCTGACTTTC
>TRBJ2-7|-|-|TRBV2
CASSVTVTEQYF
TGTGCCAGCAGTGTGACAGTCACCGAGCAGTACTTC
>TRBJ1-5|-|-|TRBV5-6
CASSLAGGSGQPQHF
TGTGCCAGCAGCTTGGCCGGAGGGTCTGGACAGCCCCAGCATTTT
>TRBJ1-2|-|-|TRBV28
CASSSAGWGPANYGYTF
TGTGCCAGCAGTTCCGCCGGCTGGGGGCCAGCTAACTATGGCTACACCTTC
>TRBJ2-5|TRBD1|-|TRBV11-1
CASSQGALQETQYF
TGTGCCAGCAGCCAGGGGGCTCTCCAAGAGACCCAGTACTTC
>TRBJ2-3|-|-|TRBV5-1
CASSLGAEILTDTQYF
TGCGCCAGCAGCTTGGGTGCCGAGATTTTGACAGATACGCAGTATTTT
>TRBJ2-3|TRBD2|few|TRBV27
CASSGGNTDTQYF
TGTGCCAGTAGCGGGGGCAACACAGATACGCAGTATTTT
>TRBJ2-3|-|-|TRBV5-6
CASSSWDSNTQYF
TGTGCCAGCAGCTCATGGGACTCTAATACGCAGTATTTT
>TRBJ2-1|-|-|TRBV5-1
CASSPPTPNEQFF
TGCGCCAGCAGCCCCCCCACTCCAAATGAGCAGTTCTTC
>TRBJ2-5|TRBD2|-|TRBV7-8
CASSLGWGTSGNLGQYF
TGTGCCAGCAGCTTAGGGTGGGGAACTAGCGGGAATTTGGGCCAGTACTTC
>TRBJ2-1|TRBD1|-|TRBV5-1
CASSLRQGAVEQFF
TGCGCCAGCAGCTTGCGACAGGGGGCGGTTGAGCAGTTCTTC
>TRBJ2-7|-|-|TRBV7-9
CASSSVHNVPYEQYF
TGTGCCAGCAGCTCAGTTCATAACGTCCCCTACGAGCAGTACTTC
>TRBJ1-1|TRBD1|-|TRBV2
CASSERDRGTEAFF
TGTGCCAGCAGTGAGCGGGACAGGGGCACTGAAGCTTTCTTT
>TRBJ1-2|-|few|TRBV6-1
CASSGGRGIGYTF
TGTGCCAGCAGTGGAGGCAGGGGAATTGGCTACACCTTC
>TRBJ2-2|-|-|TRBV9
CASSVGVNPNTGELFF
TGTGCCAGCAGCGTCGGAGTGAACCCGAACACCGGGGAGCTGTTTTTT
>TRBJ2-1|TRBD1|-|TRBV28
CASSLFGTGGGFF
TGTGCCAGCAGTTTGTTCGGGACAGGTGGGGGGTTCTTC
>TRBJ2-5|TRBD2|once|TRBV11-2
CASSLGGLAVPTQETQYF
TGTGCCAGCAGCTTAGGGGGACTAGCGGTACCTACCCAAGAGACCCAGTACTTC
>TRBJ1-2|TRBD1|-|TRBV27
CASSQYGQGVRYGYTF
TGTGCCAGCAGTCAATATGGACAGGGTGTGCGCTATGGCTACACCTTC
>TRBJ1-4|-|-|TRBV6-5
CASGTGSYNEKLFF
TGTGCCAGCGGAACAGGGTCCTATAATGAAAAACTGTTTTTT
>TRBJ1-1|-|-|TRBV6-6
CASSSSRRPHTEAFF
TGTGCCAGCAGTTCCTCCCGGAGGCCCCACACTGAAGCTTTCTTT
>TRBJ1-2|-|once|TRBV19
CASSFPGTQYYGYTF
TGTGCCAGTAGTTTCCCAGGGACTCAATACTATGGCTACACCTTC
>TRBJ2-1|-|few|TRBV5-6
CASSGGAGTYNEQFF
TGTGCCAGCAGCGGCGGGGCGGGTACCTACAATGAGCAGTTCTTC
>TRBJ2-7|-|-|TRBV7-9
CASTERGSYHEQYF
TGTGCCAGCACCGAAAGGGGGTCGTATCACGAGCAGTACTTC
>TRBJ1-5|-|-|TRBV19
CASRSGWRGSNQPQHF
TGTGCCAGTAGATCGGGGTGGAGGGGTTCTAATCAGCCCCAGCATTTT